The 8 T cell receptor beta chains reported below all come from one sample, sequenced in a study of blood T cell repertoires in COVID-19. Sequencing used immunoSEQ multiplex PCR; TCRdb keeps in-frame clones, though not all of them. Of around 700,000 clones listed, 80% to 90% are singletons. The sample was peripheral blood. The origin of the receptors is a woman younger than 30 with acute or convalescent COVID-19.

This sequence joins TRBV7-6 and TRBJ1-1, with 8 bases identical to TRBD1. V trimming: 4 bases; J trimming: 11 bases; junction bases outside the gene matches: 6. There are 12 residues in the CDR3. From germline, CDR1 is SGHVS and CDR2 FNYEAQ. The CDR3 nucleotides read TGTGCCAGCAGCTCCCCGACAGGGGAGGCTTTCTTT. It is translated as CASSSPTGEAFF.

V and J are TRBV5-1 and TRBJ2-3, with no clear D. The germline V gene has CDR1 SGHRS and CDR2 YFSETQ. V lost 2 bases and J lost 2, with 12 bases in between. The length of the CDR3 is 15 residues. The CDR3 coding sequence is TGCGCCAGCAGCTTACTGTCGAGCTCCACAGATACGCAGTATTTT. As protein: CASSLLSSSTDTQYF.

The chain couples TRBV7-2 to TRBJ1-2, with 7 bases matching TRBD1. Germline V gene sequence: CDR1 SGHTA, CDR2 FQGNSA. CDR3 length: 13 residues. V shed 5 bases, J shed 7 bases, and the junction held 7 bases outside the gene matches. The CDR3 DNA follows: TGTGCCAGCAGCCCAGGCGACAGGGTTGGCTACACCTTC. Its protein product is CASSPGDRVGYTF.

CDR3 amino acids: CASSTRTGGLNIQYF. CDR3 in DNA: TGTGCCAGTAGTACGCGGACAGGGGGCTTAAACATTCAGTACTTC. This chain links TRBV19 with TRBJ2-4; 11 bases are shared with TRBD1. CDR1 and CDR2 (germline): LNHDA, SQIVND (reference sequence). CDR3 length equals 15 residues. V lost 4 bases and J lost 6; bases outside the gene matches: 5.

The chain employs TRBV5-4 and TRBJ2-3, with D possibly matching TRBD2 (5 bases). This CDR3 is 15 amino acids long. Germline lookup yields CDR1 SGHNT and CDR2 YYREEE (reference sequence). The V and J ends lost 4 bases and 4 bases respectively, with 16 bases between them. The CDR3 reads CASSRLTTPPDTQYF. Written as DNA, the CDR3 is TGTGCCAGCAGCCGTCTGACTACCCCACCAGATACGCAGTATTTT. Full variable domain (rest looked up from reference TRBV5-4 and TRBJ2-3): ETGVTQSPTHLIKTRGQQVTLRCSSQSGHNTVSWYQQALGQGPQFIFQYYREEENGRGNFPPRFSGLQFPNYSSELNVNALELDDSALYLCASSRLTTPPDTQYFGPGTRLTVL.

The chain employs TRBV19 and TRBJ1-2, with 7 bases matching TRBD1. Germline values: CDR1 LNHDA, CDR2 SQIVND (reference sequence). With V trimmed by 5 bases and J by 8 bases, 14 bases remained unmatched. The CDR3 loop spans 15 amino acids. The CDR3, as DNA: TGTGCCAGTAGTGTTCCCGCTGGACAGGCGAGGGGCTACACCTTC. Translation gives CASSVPAGQARGYTF.

Concerning this clone: The same CDR3 can be traced to other DNA sequences in this sample. This sequence joins TRBV12-3 or TRBV12-4 and TRBJ1-3; D remains unclear. The length of the CDR3 is 12 residues. Between the trimmed V and J ends, which lost 3 bases and 5 bases, there was a span of 5 bases. CDR3 amino acids: CASSFRRNTIYF. CDR3 sequence (DNA): TGTGCCAGCAGTTTCAGAAGAAACACCATATATTTT.

The chain carries TRBV2 and TRBJ1-1, with D perhaps TRBD1 (6 bases). This CDR3 has 13 residues. V lost 10 bases and J lost 1, with 13 bases in between. Per germline, CDR1 SNHLY and CDR2 FYNNEI. The CDR3 region has the DNA TGTGCCAAGGACAGCTTGGGGAACACTGAAGCTTTCTTT. This sequence encodes CAKDSLGNTEAFF. Supplemented by reference TRBV2 and TRBJ1-1, the full variable domain reads EPEVTQTPSHQVTQMGQEVILRCVPISNHLYFYWYRQILGQKVEFLVSFYNNEISEKSEIFDDQFSVERPDGSNFTLKIRSTKLEDSAMYFCAKDSLGNTEAFFGQGTRLTVV.